These 19 T cell receptor beta chains were all obtained from the same sample, sequenced in a study of T cell changes during pregnancy in multiple sclerosis. Clones were sequenced by immunoSEQ multiplex PCR, and TCRdb holds only the in-frame ones, with some missing. The table shows 75,000 to 95,000 clones, with 80% to 95% occurring only once. Sample: peripheral blood, taken after pregnancy. Receptor source: a female donor with multiple sclerosis, enrolled in a pregnancy study.

This clone has just one count. The CDR3 reads CASSEGTSGVSQPQHF. The DNA for the CDR3 is TGTGCCAGCAGCGAGGGGACATCTGGCGTGAGTCAGCCCCAGCATTTT. The genes are TRBV9 and TRBJ1-5; D possibly corresponds to TRBD1 (6 bases). Germline CDR1 is SGDLS and CDR2 is YYNGEE. Trimming left V 3 bases short and J 6 bases short, with 19 bases between. The CDR3 has 16 amino acids. The full variable domain, in which reference TRBV9 and TRBJ1-5 provide the parts outside the CDR3, is DSGVTQTPKHLITATGQRVTLRCSPRSGDLSVYWYQQSLDQGLQFLIQYYNGEERAKGNILERFSAQQFPDLHSELNLSSLELGDSALYFCASSEGTSGVSQPQHFGDGTRLSIL.

The rearrangement links TRBV30 to TRBJ1-5; D is uncertain. Trimming shortened V by 0 bases and J by 7 bases, and 7 bases separated the two germline ends. The CDR3 loop spans 12 amino acids. The germline gives CDR1 GTSNPN, CDR2 SVGIG (reference sequence). The DNA for the CDR3 is TGTGCCTGGAGTGTCCTGGGCCAGCCCCAGCATTTT. Translated, it gives CAWSVLGQPQHF.

The chain has TRBV19 and TRBJ2-3; 11 positions match TRBD2. The V and J ends lost 5 bases and 3 bases, in that order; junction bases with no gene match: 7. In germline, CDR1 is LNHDA, CDR2 SQIVND (reference sequence). There are 16 residues in the CDR3. The CDR3 bases are TGTGCCAGTAGTCCTTTAGCGGGAGGGTTGACAGATACGCAGTATTTT. It specifies CASSPLAGGLTDTQYF.

The chain has TRBV5-4 and TRBJ1-1; 8 bases align to TRBD1. Trimming took 7 bases from V and 4 from J; bases not matched to a gene: 3. The germline CDR1 and CDR2 sequences are SGHNT and YYREEE (reference sequence). The CDR3 has 12 residues. The DNA for the CDR3 is TGTGCCAGCCACAGGGGGAGCACTGAAGCTTTCTTT. Its translation is CASHRGSTEAFF.

There are a few counts of this clone. The V and J genes are TRBV19 and TRBJ2-6, with D possibly being TRBD2 (5 bases). Germline lookup yields CDR1 LNHDA and CDR2 SQIVND (reference sequence). The CDR3 sequence is 16 residues long. Between the trimmed V and J ends, which lost 5 bases and 0 bases, there was a span of 11 bases. The CDR3 DNA is TGTGCCAGTAGTCGGGGATCGAGCTCTGGGGCCAACGTCCTGACTTTC. Translation: CASSRGSSSGANVLTF.

There are many counts of this clone. The chain couples TRBV13 to TRBJ2-7; TRBD2 agrees at 12 bases. The CDR3 is 18 residues long. Germline lookup yields CDR1 PRHDT and CDR2 FYEKMQ (reference sequence). Losses at the gene ends were 4 bases for V and 4 bases for J; bases not matched to a gene: 14. CDR3 nucleotides: TGTGCCAGCAGCTCCGGCCTAGCGGGAGGGCCCTATGCATACGAGCAGTACTTC. The encoded protein is CASSSGLAGGPYAYEQYF. Full variable domain (missing parts from reference TRBV13 and TRBJ2-7): AAGVIQSPRHLIKEKRETATLKCYPIPRHDTVYWYQQGPGQDPQFLISFYEKMQSDKGSIPDRFSAQQFSDYHSELNMSSLELGDSALYFCASSSGLAGGPYAYEQYFGPGTRLTVT.

This chain connects TRBV7-9 to TRBJ2-2; D may be TRBD1 (6 bases). V lost 8 bases and J 1 base, leaving 23 bases between the germline ends. Germline CDR1 and CDR2: SEHNR and FQNEAQ (reference sequence). This CDR3 comprises 18 residues. CDR3 in amino acids: CASPRGGWGEMNTGELFF. As DNA, the CDR3 is TGTGCCAGCCCGAGAGGGGGTTGGGGTGAGATGAACACCGGGGAGCTGTTTTTT.

The chain is built from TRBV6-1 and TRBJ2-2; no reliable D call. The V and J ends lost 7 bases and 3 bases respectively, with 15 bases between them. CDR3 size: 15 residues. CDR1 is MNHNS, CDR2 SASEGT, per germline. CDR3 in DNA: TGTGCCAGCAACTACGTAGCAGCCGACACCGGGGAGCTGTTTTTT. It yields the protein CASNYVAADTGELFF.

This clone was recorded only once. The chain is built from TRBV4-2 and TRBJ2-7, with TRBD1 as a possible D gene (5 bases). Germline loops: CDR1 LGHNA, CDR2 YNFKEQ. V lost 0 bases and J 6 bases, leaving 12 bases between the germline ends. This CDR3 is built from 14 residues. CDR3 sequence reads: CASSQETVQSEQYF. Here the CDR3 DNA reads TGTGCCAGCAGCCAAGAGACAGTGCAGTCCGAGCAGTACTTC.

This clone was picked up a small number of times. The chain recombines TRBV5-1 with TRBJ2-2; D remains unclear. Between the trimmed V and J ends, which lost 0 bases and 2 bases, there was a span of 8 bases. Germline CDR1 SGHRS, CDR2 YFSETQ. The CDR3 runs to 15 residues. The CDR3 loop is CASSLGGSNTGELFF. Written as DNA, the CDR3 is TGCGCCAGCAGCTTGGGTGGCAGTAACACCGGGGAGCTGTTTTTT.

This chain connects TRBV27 to TRBJ2-7; the D gene is possibly TRBD1 (7 bases). This CDR3 region has 15 residues. Trimming removed 8 bases from V and 7 bases from J, with 24 bases in between. CDR1 MNHEY and CDR2 SMNVEV come from the germline V gene (reference sequence). CDR3 DNA sequence: TGTGCCAGCCGACCCGCGGGACAGAGCTCGGGGGAGCAGTACTTC. Translating gives CASRPAGQSSGEQYF.

J is TRBJ2-3 and V is TRBV9, with 9 positions matching TRBD2. V lost 0 bases, J lost 3 bases, and 2 bases stayed unmatched. The CDR3 is made up of 15 amino acids. Germline CDR1 and CDR2: SGDLS and YYNGEE. The CDR3 DNA follows: TGTGCCAGCAGCGTAGCCAGCGGGGGGACAGATACGCAGTATTTT. This sequence encodes CASSVASGGTDTQYF.

The CDR3 DNA reads as TGTGCCAGCAGCCTAGGAGGCAGTCGATCAGATGGCTACACCTTC. This codes for CASSLGGSRSDGYTF. The rearrangement uses TRBV7-3 and TRBJ1-2; D ambiguous. The V gene lost 5 bases and the J gene lost 6 bases, with 19 bases spanning the gap. Germline lookup yields CDR1 SGHTA and CDR2 FQGTGA. This CDR3 spans 15 amino acids.

The rearrangement joins TRBV13 to TRBJ1-1, with D uncertain. Germline V gene data show CDR1 as PRHDT and CDR2 as FYEKMQ (reference sequence). V lost 5 bases and J 4 bases, leaving 17 bases between the germline ends. The CDR3 sequence is 15 residues long. CDR3 DNA sequence: TGTGCCAGCAGCGCACAGAGGGCAGGACTCACTGAAGCTTTCTTT. Translating gives CASSAQRAGLTEAFF.

CDR3 sequence reads: CASSPQANSYEQYF. The CDR3 region has the DNA TGTGCCAGTAGTCCCCAGGCGAATTCCTACGAGCAGTACTTC. This rearrangement joins TRBV19 to TRBJ2-7; D remains ambiguous. V lost 5 bases to trimming and J lost 1 base, with 12 bases between them. This CDR3 contains 14 residues. Germline-derived CDR1 and CDR2 are LNHDA and SQIVND (reference sequence).

The V call is TRBV5-4, the J call TRBJ2-1, with 8 bases lining up with TRBD2. This CDR3 has 15 residues. From germline, CDR1 is SGHNT and CDR2 YYREEE (reference sequence). The V and J ends lost 7 bases and 5 bases, in that order; junction bases with no gene match: 11. CDR3 in amino acids: CASGNREGFHNEQFF. The CDR3 bases are TGTGCCAGCGGAAATCGGGAGGGATTTCACAATGAGCAGTTCTTC. Full variable domain (remainder filled in from reference TRBV5-4 and TRBJ2-1): ETGVTQSPTHLIKTRGQQVTLRCSSQSGHNTVSWYQQALGQGPQFIFQYYREEENGRGNFPPRFSGLQFPNYSSELNVNALELDDSALYLCASGNREGFHNEQFFGPGTRLTVL.

The chain links TRBV30 to TRBJ2-7, with TRBD2 identical over 8 bases. Trimming cost V 4 bases and J 1 base; bases outside gene matches: 9. CDR3 length: 15 amino acids. Per germline, CDR1 GTSNPN and CDR2 SVGIG (reference sequence). The CDR3 loop reads CAWNVGTSLSYEQYF. CDR3 nucleotides: TGTGCCTGGAACGTAGGGACTAGTCTGTCCTACGAGCAGTACTTC.

This rearrangement joins TRBV27 to TRBJ1-1, with D unclear. CDR1 and CDR2 (germline): MNHEY, SMNVEV (reference sequence). V was shortened by 6 bases and J by 1 base, with 24 bases between the two germline ends. This CDR3 has 18 residues. This CDR3 is CASSLTPPRLARNTEAFF. CDR3 DNA sequence: TGTGCCAGCAGCCTTACTCCACCGAGACTCGCCAGGAACACTGAAGCTTTCTTT.

This sequence joins TRBV7-8 and TRBJ1-1, with D possibly TRBD1 on 5 matching bases. The CDR3 contains 14 residues. The V and J ends lost 5 bases and 4 bases respectively, with 14 bases between them. CDR1 and CDR2 from the germline V gene are SGHVS and FQNEAQ. This CDR3 is CASSKRRGGTEAFF. The CDR3 nucleotides are TGTGCCAGCAGCAAAAGACGGGGGGGCACTGAAGCTTTCTTT. The full variable domain, completed using reference TRBV7-8 and TRBJ1-1, is GAGVSQSPRYKVAKRGQDVALRCDPISGHVSLFWYQQALGQGPEFLTYFQNEAQLDKSGLPSDRFFAERPEGSVSTLKIQRTQQEDSAVYLCASSKRRGGTEAFFGQGTRLTVV.